This is a list of T cell receptor beta chains from one sample in a study of regulatory T cells in long-lasting Graves disease. TCRdb ran MiXCR on the multiplex PCR reads and lists one entry per CDR3 protein. The sample has approximately 690,000 distinct CDR3 sequences, 30% seen once. Here the sequenced sample was peripheral blood mononuclear cells (PBMCs), taken when the disease was refractory, from a patient treated with antithyroid drugs. The receptors derive from a female donor with Graves disease. Each CDR3 is given with its conserved first and last residue. A D gene is named only where the DNA matches it firmly. Clone size is not always given. Where it is, it says once, few, many or a class for expanded clones.

clone size: NA
V gene: TRBV3-1
J gene: TRBJ1-4
D gene: NA
CDR3 DNA: TGTGCCAGCAGCCACCCGAAGGAAAAACTGTTTTTT
CDR3 protein: CASSHPKEKLFF

clone size: NA
V gene: TRBV5-1
J gene: TRBJ1-1
D gene: TRBD1
CDR3 DNA: TGCGCCAGCAGCTTGACCCCCCAGGGGGGAACTGAAGCTTTCTTT
CDR3 protein: CASSLTPQGGTEAFF

clone size: NA
V gene: TRBV12-5
J gene: TRBJ1-1
D gene: NA
CDR3 DNA: TGTGCTAGTGGTTTTACTCTCGGGACTGCTATGAACACTGAAGCTTTCTTT
CDR3 protein: CASGFTLGTAMNTEAFF

clone size: few
V gene: TRBV6-1
J gene: TRBJ1-1
D gene: TRBD1
CDR3 DNA: TGTGCCAGCAGAGACAGGGAGGGCACTGAAGCTTTCTTT
CDR3 protein: CASRDREGTEAFF

clone size: few
V gene: TRBV7-2
J gene: TRBJ1-2
D gene: NA
CDR3 DNA: TGTGCCAGCAGCACTTCAGGGAACGGAGCCTATGGCTACACCTTC
CDR3 protein: CASSTSGNGAYGYTF

clone size: NA
V gene: TRBV6-9
J gene: TRBJ2-7
D gene: TRBD1
CDR3 DNA: TGTGCCAGCAGTTGGAGGCAGGGGGCCCCTCCTTGGAGCCACGAGCAGTACTTC
CDR3 protein: CASSWRQGAPPWSHEQYF

clone size: once
V gene: TRBV6-2/TRBV6-3
J gene: TRBJ1-3
D gene: NA
CDR3 DNA: TGTGCCAGCATTTTCGGGGGGACTGGAAACACCATATATTTT
CDR3 protein: CASIFGGTGNTIYF

clone size: few
V gene: TRBV15
J gene: TRBJ1-2
D gene: NA
CDR3 DNA: TGTGCCACCAGCAGAGATGGAGGGGGGAGCTTGGGCTATGGCTACACCTTC
CDR3 protein: CATSRDGGGSLGYGYTF

clone size: NA
V gene: TRBV29-1
J gene: TRBJ1-5
D gene: NA
CDR3 DNA: TGCAGCGTTGGGGCCCGGGTGGGTCAGCCCCAGCATTTT
CDR3 protein: CSVGARVGQPQHF

clone size: NA
V gene: TRBV15
J gene: TRBJ1-5
D gene: NA
CDR3 DNA: TGTGCCACCAACAGAGGGGAATCGCTCCAGCATTTT
CDR3 protein: CATNRGESLQHF

clone size: few
V gene: TRBV5-4
J gene: TRBJ2-7
D gene: NA
CDR3 DNA: TGTGCCAGCAGCTTGGAGGCTTCGGTCGAGCAGTACTTC
CDR3 protein: CASSLEASVEQYF

clone size: NA
V gene: TRBV6-1
J gene: TRBJ1-2
D gene: NA
CDR3 DNA: TGTGCCAGCAGTGAAGCGCAAGGGGCCGGCTACACCTTC
CDR3 protein: CASSEAQGAGYTF

clone size: once
V gene: TRBV7-9
J gene: TRBJ2-3
D gene: NA
CDR3 DNA: TGTGCCAGCAGCCCCGCCTCAATTACGCAGTATTTT
CDR3 protein: CASSPASITQYF

clone size: many
V gene: TRBV12-3/TRBV12-4
J gene: TRBJ1-1
D gene: NA
CDR3 DNA: TGTGCCAGCAGTTCACAGCCCATTGAAGCTTTCTTT
CDR3 protein: CASSSQPIEAFF

clone size: NA
V gene: TRBV11-2
J gene: TRBJ1-3
D gene: NA
CDR3 DNA: TGTGCCAGCAGCTTAGACACGCGCGGAAACACCATATATTTT
CDR3 protein: CASSLDTRGNTIYF

clone size: few
V gene: TRBV6-1
J gene: TRBJ1-5
D gene: NA
CDR3 DNA: TGTGCCAGCAGTGAAGATCGACACCTCCATCAGCCCCAGCATTTT
CDR3 protein: CASSEDRHLHQPQHF

clone size: NA
V gene: TRBV20-1
J gene: TRBJ1-4
D gene: TRBD1
CDR3 DNA: TGCAGTGCCGGACAGGGCCCTCGGGGGGAAAAACTGTTTTTT
CDR3 protein: CSAGQGPRGEKLFF

clone size: NA
V gene: TRBV6-4
J gene: TRBJ1-5
D gene: TRBD1
CDR3 DNA: TGTGCCAGCAGTGAACGGGGGGGTTCAGGGGGGAATCAGCCCCAGCATTTT
CDR3 protein: CASSERGGSGGNQPQHF

clone size: few
V gene: TRBV5-1
J gene: TRBJ2-7
D gene: NA
CDR3 DNA: TGCGCCAGCAGGTTGCCTACCAGGGGAAACGGCGAGCAGTACTTC
CDR3 protein: CASRLPTRGNGEQYF

clone size: once
V gene: TRBV29-1
J gene: TRBJ1-2
D gene: NA
CDR3 DNA: TGCAGCGGAGGGACTCCTAACTATGGCTACACCTTC
CDR3 protein: CSGGTPNYGYTF

clone size: many
V gene: TRBV12-3/TRBV12-4
J gene: TRBJ1-6
D gene: TRBD1
CDR3 DNA: TGTGCCAGCAGCTTCGGGACAGATAATTCACCCCTCCACTTT
CDR3 protein: CASSFGTDNSPLHF

clone size: NA
V gene: TRBV7-9
J gene: TRBJ2-7
D gene: TRBD2
CDR3 DNA: TGTGCCAGCAGCTCACGACTAGCAAGGTCCTACGAGCAGTACTTC
CDR3 protein: CASSSRLARSYEQYF

clone size: few
V gene: TRBV9
J gene: TRBJ1-5
D gene: NA
CDR3 DNA: TGTGCCAGCAGCGTAGATGGCAGGGTCGGCAATCAGCCCCAGCATTTT
CDR3 protein: CASSVDGRVGNQPQHF

clone size: few
V gene: TRBV7-3
J gene: TRBJ2-7
D gene: NA
CDR3 DNA: TGTGCCAGCAGCCGCCGGGGGCGGGAGCGAGTCTACGAGCAGTACTTC
CDR3 protein: CASSRRGRERVYEQYF

clone size: NA
V gene: TRBV7-6
J gene: TRBJ2-5
D gene: TRBD2
CDR3 DNA: TGTGCCAGCAGCTCAGAGGGACTAGCGGGAGTGGGAGAGACCCAGTACTTC
CDR3 protein: CASSSEGLAGVGETQYF

clone size: many
V gene: TRBV20-1
J gene: TRBJ2-5
D gene: NA
CDR3 DNA: TGCAGTGCTGTGGACAGACGAGAGACCCAGTACTTC
CDR3 protein: CSAVDRRETQYF

clone size: NA
V gene: TRBV28
J gene: TRBJ1-2
D gene: TRBD1
CDR3 DNA: TGTGCCAGCGACAGGGGGCATGGCTACACCTTC
CDR3 protein: CASDRGHGYTF

clone size: NA
V gene: TRBV9
J gene: TRBJ1-2
D gene: NA
CDR3 DNA: TGTGCCAGCAGCCCCCGGAGCAGGGAACGTGGCTACACCTTC
CDR3 protein: CASSPRSRERGYTF